This T cell receptor beta chain was documented in a study of identical twins. Study observations and caveats: Shared out-of-frame alpha sequences (those common to twins) showed excess low generation probability. Within monozygotic twins, out-of-frame TCR alpha sharing was underestimated by the models. The degree of excess twin sharing was weaker in beta out-of-frame sequences.

A single record per CDR3 protein comes from TCRdb applying MiXCR to the 5' RACE reads. This sample has 250,000 or so distinct CDR3 sequences; around 8.3% occur once, and the top ten carry over 2.5%. On this clonotype: Its antigen remains unknown.

CDR3 length: 15 amino acids. CDR1 is SGHTS, CDR2 YDEGEE, per germline. Between the trimmed V and J ends, which lost 4 bases and 7 bases, there was a span of 18 bases. These data were also filed under a second study, of yellow fever vaccine responses in identical twins. That report adds: It has been reported that, in twins, the vaccine T cell response seemed partly convergent and partly personalized.

Sequenced: CD8+ T cells sorted from blood. This TCR came from a woman aged 18-30 years in good health. The genes are TRBV5-8 and TRBJ2-1, with D tentatively TRBD1 or TRBD2 (5 bases each). CDR3 DNA sequence: TGTGCCAGCAGCCGCTCTAGCAATTGGGGGAATGAGCAGTTCTTC. The encoded protein is CASSRSSNWGNEQFF. Together with reference TRBV5-8 and TRBJ2-1, the CDR3 gives the full variable domain: EAGVTQSPTHLIKTRGQQATLRCSPISGHTSVYWYQQALGLGLQFLLWYDEGEERNRGNFPPRFSGRQFPNYSSELNVNALELEDSALYLCASSRSSNWGNEQFFGPGTRLTVL.